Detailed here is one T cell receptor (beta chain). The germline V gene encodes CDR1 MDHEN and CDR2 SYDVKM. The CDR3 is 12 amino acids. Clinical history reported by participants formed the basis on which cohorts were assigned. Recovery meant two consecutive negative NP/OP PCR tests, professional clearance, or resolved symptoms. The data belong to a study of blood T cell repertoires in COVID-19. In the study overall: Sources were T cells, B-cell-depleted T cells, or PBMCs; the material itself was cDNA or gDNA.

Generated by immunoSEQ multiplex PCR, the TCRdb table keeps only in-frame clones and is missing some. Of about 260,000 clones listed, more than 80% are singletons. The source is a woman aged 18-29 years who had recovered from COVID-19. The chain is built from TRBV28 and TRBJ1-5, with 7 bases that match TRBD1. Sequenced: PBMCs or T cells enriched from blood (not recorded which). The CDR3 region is CAEQGDNQPQHF. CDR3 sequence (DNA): TGTGCTGAGCAGGGGGACAATCAGCCCCAGCATTTT.